The 26 T cell receptor beta chains below were found in one sample sequenced in a study of T cells in Graves' hyperthyroidism and ophthalmopathy. What was amplified from RNA transcripts were TCR beta CDR3 regions. First-round RT-PCR targeting the TCR CDR3 was performed with the HTBI primer set. In TCRdb, the multiplex PCR reads were re-called with MiXCR into one record per CDR3 protein. The sample lists hundreds of thousands of distinct CDR3 sequences, nearly 45% seen once, with about 7% in the top ten. Sequencing was done on a sample of peripheral blood or thyroid tissue (not recorded which). These receptors came from an adult man with Graves' disease, either hyperthyroidism or ophthalmopathy (not recorded which).

The chain couples TRBV7-8 to TRBJ1-4; D is unresolved. Germline V gene lookup returns CDR1 SGHVS and CDR2 FQNEAQ. The CDR3 is 14 residues long. V lost 3 bases and J 8 bases, leaving 13 bases between the germline ends. DNA of the CDR3: TGTGCCAGCAGCTTGATCCCCCTGGGGGAAAAACTGTTTTTT. It is translated as CASSLIPLGEKLFF. The full variable domain, rest sourced from reference TRBV7-8 and TRBJ1-4, is GAGVSQSPRYKVAKRGQDVALRCDPISGHVSLFWYQQALGQGPEFLTYFQNEAQLDKSGLPSDRFFAERPEGSVSTLKIQRTQQEDSAVYLCASSLIPLGEKLFFGSGTQLSVL.

This clonotype was found once. The V gene is TRBV6-5, the J gene TRBJ2-5, with D possibly called TRBD1 or TRBD2 (6 bases each). The V end lost 0 bases, the J end lost 5 bases, and 16 bases lay between the germline ends. CDR1 is MNHEY and CDR2 is SVGAGI in the germline V gene. This CDR3 has 16 residues. The DNA for the CDR3 is TGTGCCAGCAGTTACTCCCTGCCGGGGGCTAAGGAGACCCAGTACTTC. As protein: CASSYSLPGAKETQYF.

This chain's CDR3 is CASSVVGGPSEAFF. The CDR3 nucleotides are TGTGCCAGCAGCGTAGTGGGGGGCCCGTCTGAAGCTTTCTTT. The chain is built from TRBV9 and TRBJ1-1; the D gene is possibly TRBD1 (6 bases). Germline-derived CDR1 and CDR2 are SGDLS and YYNGEE. This CDR3 is 14 amino acids long. V lost 0 bases to trimming and J lost 6 bases, with 12 bases between them. Combining the CDR3 with reference TRBV9 and TRBJ1-1 gives the whole variable domain DSGVTQTPKHLITATGQRVTLRCSPRSGDLSVYWYQQSLDQGLQFLIQYYNGEERAKGNILERFSAQQFPDLHSELNLSSLELGDSALYFCASSVVGGPSEAFFGQGTRLTVV.

The chain couples TRBV10-3 to TRBJ1-1; 12 bases line up with TRBD1. With 8 bases clipped from V and 8 bases from J, the junction kept 3 bases outside the gene matches. Germline V CDR1 and CDR2: ENHRY, SYGVKD. The length of the CDR3 is 12 residues. The CDR3, as DNA: TGTGCCATCGAGGGACAGGGGGCAGAAGCTTTCTTT. This sequence encodes CAIEGQGAEAFF.

Comment on this clonotype: This may come from a read error, since a much larger clone is one base off. The chain links TRBV7-9 to TRBJ1-4, with D unresolved. The germline V and J ends were trimmed by 11 bases and 0 bases, with 7 bases remaining between them. CDR3 length: 12 residues. Germline V gene sequence: CDR1 SEHNR, CDR2 FQNEAQ (reference sequence). CDR3 DNA: TGTGCCGGCTCTGCAACTAATGAAAAACTGTTTTTT. Encoded protein: CAGSATNEKLFF.

This clonotype was picked up a small number of times. The chain is built from TRBV3-1 and TRBJ1-2; perhaps TRBD1 as D (5 bases). V shed 1 base and J shed 4 bases, with 10 bases lying between them. The germline gives CDR1 LGHDT, CDR2 YNNKEL (reference sequence). The CDR3 has 14 residues. The CDR3 DNA is TGTGCCAGCAGCCAAGGGGACGCCGGCTATGGCTACACCTTC. It encodes CASSQGDAGYGYTF.

V and J are TRBV7-8 and TRBJ1-1; D is ambiguous. The V and J ends lost 4 bases and 11 bases respectively, with 8 bases between them. The CDR3 length is 10 residues. Per germline, CDR1 SGHVS and CDR2 FQNEAQ. The CDR3 DNA sequence: TGTGCCAGCAGCTCAAAGAAGGCTTTCTTT. The encoded protein is CASSSKKAFF.

This clonotype has a handful of counts. J is TRBJ1-3 and V is TRBV11-3; D might be TRBD1 (6 bases). Germline loops: CDR1 SGHNT, CDR2 YENEEA. Trimming left V 3 bases short and J 0 bases short, with 12 bases between. The CDR3 is made up of 16 amino acids. The CDR3 here is CASSLRQAPSGNTIYF. CDR3 coding DNA: TGTGCCAGCAGCTTGAGACAGGCCCCCTCTGGAAACACCATATATTTT.

The chain recombines TRBV7-2 with TRBJ1-1; no firm D call. V lost 9 bases to trimming and J lost 1 base, with 12 bases between them. Germline lookup yields CDR1 SGHTA and CDR2 FQGNSA. This CDR3 is built from 13 residues. DNA of the CDR3: TGTGCCAGTACCCCTAGGGAGAACACTGAAGCTTTCTTT. The encoded protein is CASTPRENTEAFF.

V gene TRBV7-2 combines with J gene TRBJ1-1, with 12 bases aligning to TRBD1. J lost 7 bases, V lost 3 bases, and 3 bases had no gene match. Germline values: CDR1 SGHTA, CDR2 FQGNSA. The CDR3 spans 14 residues. The CDR3 protein is CASSLGQGALEAFF. CDR3 sequence (DNA): TGTGCCAGCAGCTTGGGACAGGGGGCGCTTGAAGCTTTCTTT.

This chain connects TRBV20-1 to TRBJ1-5, with D perhaps TRBD1 (6 bases). The CDR3 runs 13 residues. Per germline, CDR1 DFQATT and CDR2 SNEGSKA (reference sequence). Between the trimmed V and J ends, which lost 3 bases and 3 bases, there was a span of 9 bases. In DNA form, the CDR3 reads TGCAGTGCTAGTTCAGGGGACAATCAGCCCCAGCATTTT. It yields the protein CSASSGDNQPQHF.

This clonotype came up many times. V is TRBV5-1 and J is TRBJ1-6; 7 bases are a match to TRBD1. Unmatched junction bases numbered 8, after V lost 8 bases and J lost 3 bases. The germline V gene has CDR1 SGHRS and CDR2 YFSETQ. This CDR3 spans 15 amino acids. CDR3 loop: CASRDRDFYNSPLHF. In DNA form, the CDR3 reads TGCGCCAGTCGGGACAGAGACTTCTATAATTCACCCCTCCACTTT.

DNA for the CDR3: TGTGCCAGCAGCTTGCGGGGTAACAATCAGCCCCAGCATTTT. Its translation is CASSLRGNNQPQHF. The chain uses TRBV5-4 and TRBJ1-5; D remains unclear. Trimming stripped 1 base from V and 3 bases from J, with 8 bases between. Germline V lookup: CDR1 SGHNT, CDR2 YYREEE (reference sequence). This CDR3 has 14 residues.

The J gene is TRBJ2-5, the V gene TRBV2, with 12 bases aligning to TRBD2. In germline, CDR1 is SNHLY, CDR2 FYNNEI. Unmatched junction bases numbered 10, after V lost 5 bases and J lost 0 bases. This CDR3 is built from 18 residues. The CDR3 region is CASSYSGLAGRYQETQYF. CDR3 DNA: TGTGCCAGCAGTTACTCCGGACTAGCGGGACGTTACCAAGAGACCCAGTACTTC.

This clonotype turned up a few times. The chain joins TRBV12-3 or TRBV12-4 to TRBJ1-2, with no clear D. With 4 bases removed from V and 8 bases from J, the gap between germline ends came to 11 bases. The CDR3 is 12 amino acids. The CDR3, as DNA: TGTGCCAGCAGTTCGGGGAGGGAGGGCTACACCTTC. The encoded protein is CASSSGREGYTF.

The chain recombines TRBV7-6 with TRBJ1-3, with D perhaps matching TRBD1 (6 bases). V lost 5 bases and J 2 bases, leaving 16 bases between the germline ends. Germline assignment: CDR1 SGHVS and CDR2 FNYEAQ. This CDR3 spans 16 amino acids. CDR3 bases: TGTGCCAGCAGCCCCAACCCAGACAGGCCTGGAAACACCATATATTTT. It translates to CASSPNPDRPGNTIYF.

This clonotype was counted between two and nine times. The chain carries TRBV20-1 and TRBJ2-7, with TRBD1 as a possible D gene (6 bases). Trimming removed 4 bases at V and 0 bases at J, with 13 bases between. CDR1 is DFQATT and CDR2 is SNEGSKA in the germline V gene (reference sequence). The CDR3 length is 14 residues. The CDR3 sequence is CSANDRNTSYEQYF. CDR3 in DNA: TGCAGTGCTAACGACAGGAACACCTCCTACGAGCAGTACTTC.

This clonotype has just a few counts. The V and J genes are TRBV11-2 and TRBJ2-5; 11 bases line up with TRBD2. V shed 5 bases and J 5 bases; nucleotides not matched to a gene: 10. The CDR3 has 16 residues. The germline CDR1 and CDR2 sequences are SGHAT and FQNNGV. The CDR3 DNA follows: TGTGCCAGCAGCCAACATAGCGGGAGGGGGGCTGAGACCCAGTACTTC. Its translation is CASSQHSGRGAETQYF.

The genes are TRBV15 and TRBJ1-1; 9 nucleotides line up with TRBD1. Germline assignment: CDR1 LNHNV and CDR2 YYDKDF (reference sequence). The ends lost 6 bases at V and 0 bases at J; junction bases unmatched: 5. This CDR3 contains 15 residues. CDR3 loop: CATRGGTGMNTEAFF. The CDR3 DNA is TGTGCCACCAGAGGTGGGACAGGGATGAACACTGAAGCTTTCTTT.

The chain couples TRBV5-1 to TRBJ1-3, with D possibly matching TRBD1 (6 bases). This CDR3 is built from 16 residues. The germline V gene encodes CDR1 SGHRS and CDR2 YFSETQ. Between the trimmed V and J ends, which lost 4 bases and 0 bases, there was a span of 14 bases. For the CDR3, the DNA is TGCGCCAGCAGCCAAATCGGACAGCGCTCTGGAAACACCATATATTTT. It encodes CASSQIGQRSGNTIYF.

Notes on this clonotype: It may be a read error: a sequence one base away is much more abundant. This chain connects TRBV7-9 to TRBJ1-2; D remains ambiguous. This CDR3 contains 12 residues. Germline-derived CDR1 and CDR2 are SEHNR and FQNEAQ (reference sequence). Here the CDR3 reads CAGSLVAGGYTF. CDR3 nucleotides: TGTGCCGGCAGCTTAGTGGCGGGAGGCTACACCTTC.

This clonotype was seen once. For the CDR3, the DNA is TGTGCCAGCAGCGGCGATGTTGGAGGATGGGACACAGAGACCCAGTACTTC. It specifies CASSGDVGGWDTETQYF. V usage is TRBV11-1 and J usage is TRBJ2-5, with D perhaps TRBD1 (6 bases). The CDR3 loop spans 17 amino acids. The V gene lost 5 bases and the J gene lost 4 bases, with 23 bases spanning the gap. Germline V gene sequence: CDR1 SGHAT, CDR2 FQDESV (reference sequence).

This clonotype was counted at least ten times. The rearrangement links TRBV29-1 to TRBJ2-7; 7 nucleotides agree with TRBD2. With V trimmed by 8 bases and J by 2 bases, 6 bases remained unmatched. The CDR3 length is 12 residues. Germline lookup yields CDR1 SQVTM and CDR2 ANQGSEA. The CDR3 loop reads CSFRGGAYEQYF. The CDR3 nucleotides read TGCAGCTTTCGTGGGGGGGCCTACGAGCAGTACTTC.

This rearrangement joins TRBV19 to TRBJ1-2, with D unresolved. Trimming cost V 2 bases and J 2 bases, with 12 bases left between them. The CDR3 length is 15 residues. CDR1 is LNHDA and CDR2 is SQIVND in the germline V gene (reference sequence). The CDR3 DNA reads as TGTGCCAGTAGTATATATGGTGAACGAAACTATGGCTACACCTTC. Translated, it gives CASSIYGERNYGYTF.

This chain joins TRBV29-1 and TRBJ1-2; the D is unclear. CDR1 is SQVTM, CDR2 ANQGSEA, per germline. Trimming took off 8 bases at V and 5 bases at J, with 21 bases between the two ends. The CDR3 totals 14 residues. The CDR3 region is CSLEGSRLPYGYTF. In DNA, the CDR3 is TGCAGCTTAGAAGGGTCCCGGCTACCTTATGGCTACACCTTC.

In this sample, this clonotype turned up many times. The V call is TRBV7-2, the J call TRBJ1-6, with TRBD1 matching over 7 bases. The germline V gene has CDR1 SGHTA and CDR2 FQGNSA. This CDR3 is built from 14 residues. The trim removed 5 bases at V and 9 bases at J, leaving 7 bases unmatched. CDR3 DNA sequence: TGTGCCAGCAGCCTCGACAGGGCGGGTTCACCCCTCCACTTT. As protein: CASSLDRAGSPLHF.